This is a list of T cell receptor beta chains from one sample in a study of chemoradiotherapy in HPV16-positive cancers. Clones were read by immunoSEQ multiplex PCR, and TCRdb kept only the in-frame ones, dropping some. Here the sample spans approximately 5,000 clones, about three quarters being singletons. This specimen was tumor tissue, taken from a patient who underwent chemoradiotherapy. These receptor sequences come from a human donor with HPV-associated anogenital cancer. CDR3s include the opening cysteine and the closing phenylalanine or tryptophan. The order of the fields is D gene, J gene, V gene, CDR3 protein. A D gene is named only where the DNA matches it firmly.

d_gene: .
j_gene: TRBJ2-7
v_gene: TRBV7-8
CDR3aa: CASSLDSIEQYF

d_gene: .
j_gene: TRBJ2-3
v_gene: TRBV7-9
CDR3aa: CASSGEGRGRGAYTQYF

d_gene: TRBD2
j_gene: TRBJ2-7
v_gene: TRBV29-1
CDR3aa: CSVGLAGGPGYEQYF

d_gene: .
j_gene: TRBJ1-2
v_gene: TRBV28
CDR3aa: CASSPRGRNWDGYTF

d_gene: .
j_gene: TRBJ2-1
v_gene: TRBV5-1
CDR3aa: CASSLDTGSSYNEQFF

d_gene: TRBD1
j_gene: TRBJ1-4
v_gene: TRBV27
CDR3aa: CASSLSLTGANEKLFF

d_gene: .
j_gene: TRBJ2-3
v_gene: TRBV7-8
CDR3aa: CASSLGEGGSTDTQYF

d_gene: .
j_gene: TRBJ2-5
v_gene: TRBV30
CDR3aa: CAWSRDTQETQYF

d_gene: TRBD1
j_gene: TRBJ1-2
v_gene: TRBV4-2
CDR3aa: CASSQEPGQLSYGYTF

d_gene: TRBD2
j_gene: TRBJ2-1
v_gene: TRBV7-3
CDR3aa: CASSPNSGGEGYNEQFF

d_gene: TRBD1
j_gene: TRBJ1-2
v_gene: TRBV19
CDR3aa: CASSREPGTGFGYTF

d_gene: .
j_gene: TRBJ2-7
v_gene: TRBV9
CDR3aa: CASSVEGSGGAYEQYF

d_gene: .
j_gene: TRBJ1-2
v_gene: TRBV5-1
CDR3aa: CASSLVGGGYTF

d_gene: .
j_gene: TRBJ2-1
v_gene: TRBV19
CDR3aa: CASSIAPIRKSWVGEQFF

d_gene: TRBD1
j_gene: TRBJ1-2
v_gene: TRBV7-9
CDR3aa: CASSPQGALSYGYTF

d_gene: .
j_gene: TRBJ2-1
v_gene: TRBV11-3
CDR3aa: CASSLDAGLVEQFF

d_gene: .
j_gene: TRBJ1-6
v_gene: TRBV9
CDR3aa: CASSVAQGIGSPLHF